These 26 T cell receptor beta chains share one sample of origin, sequenced in a study of T cell changes during pregnancy in multiple sclerosis. TCRdb's table, derived via immunoSEQ multiplex PCR, lists solely in-frame clones and lacks some. The profile covers 85,000 to 100,000 clones, with approximately 90% appearing a single time and approximately 0.99% taken by the ten largest. This sample comprised peripheral blood, obtained before pregnancy. These receptors were collected from a female donor with multiple sclerosis, enrolled in a pregnancy study.

The chain joins TRBV7-2 to TRBJ1-6; 8 nucleotides agree with TRBD1. This CDR3 has 15 amino acids. V trimming: 5 bases; J trimming: 10 bases; junction bases outside the gene matches: 10. Germline assignment: CDR1 SGHTA and CDR2 FQGNSA. CDR3 nucleotides: TGTGCCAGCAGCCCTTCGACAGGGGCGTCCTCACCCCTCCACTTT. It is translated as CASSPSTGASSPLHF.

The gene calls are TRBV11-2 and TRBJ2-7; TRBD1 might be the D (5 bases). The germline V gene encodes CDR1 SGHAT and CDR2 FQNNGV. Trimming removed 3 bases from V and 7 bases from J, with 22 bases in between. This CDR3 has 16 residues. For the CDR3, the DNA is TGTGCCAGCAGCTTCAGGGTCTCTCACTCCGTGGGAGAGCAGTACTTC. Its protein product is CASSFRVSHSVGEQYF.

J is TRBJ2-7 and V is TRBV2, with D uncertain. CDR1 SNHLY and CDR2 FYNNEI come from the germline V gene. This CDR3 has 16 amino acids. V lost 8 bases and J lost 2, with 22 bases in between. The CDR3 loop reads CASALKTVTGPYEQYF. Written as DNA, the CDR3 is TGTGCCAGCGCCCTCAAGACTGTCACTGGTCCCTACGAGCAGTACTTC.

This chain joins TRBV5-1 and TRBJ2-1, with a weak D call TRBD1 (6 bases). Per the germline V gene, CDR1 is SGHRS and CDR2 is YFSETQ. V was shortened by 0 bases and J by 4 bases, with 14 bases between the two germline ends. This CDR3 comprises 16 residues. In nucleotides, the CDR3 is TGCGCCAGCAGCTTGGGCCAGGGGCTCCTATACAATGAGCAGTTCTTC. This sequence encodes CASSLGQGLLYNEQFF.

The chain combines TRBV27 with TRBJ2-7, with TRBD2 identical over 8 bases. Unmatched junction bases numbered 2, after V lost 1 base and J lost 3 bases. Germline V gives CDR1 MNHEY, CDR2 SMNVEV (reference sequence). The CDR3 spans 14 residues. This CDR3 is CASSLFGGGYEQYF. CDR3 nucleotides: TGTGCCAGCAGTTTATTCGGGGGGGGCTACGAGCAGTACTTC.

The chain uses TRBV5-1 and TRBJ2-7, with 11 positions matching TRBD2. The CDR3 sequence is 14 residues long. Germline V CDR1 and CDR2: SGHRS, YFSETQ. With 4 bases clipped from V and 2 bases from J, the junction kept 2 bases outside the gene matches. The CDR3 spells CASSGLAGTYEQYF. Written as DNA, the CDR3 is TGCGCCAGCAGCGGACTAGCGGGTACCTACGAGCAGTACTTC.

The chain employs TRBV11-2 and TRBJ1-2; D not certain. The V end lost 1 base, the J end lost 4 bases, and 10 bases lay between the germline ends. Germline CDR1 reads SGHAT; CDR2 reads FQNNGV. The CDR3 totals 14 residues. The CDR3 DNA is TGTGCCAGCAGCTTAGTTGGCAGAAGCTATGGCTACACCTTC. This translates into CASSLVGRSYGYTF.

The chain couples TRBV7-6 to TRBJ2-2, with TRBD2 matching over 8 bases. The junction had 10 bases not matched to a gene; V was cut back by 7 bases and J by 6 bases. This CDR3 contains 15 residues. The germline V gene has CDR1 SGHVS and CDR2 FNYEAQ. The CDR3 DNA is TGTGCCAGCATGCTTGGACTAGCCACTGCCGGGGAGCTGTTTTTT. Amino acid sequence: CASMLGLATAGELFF.

The CDR3 protein is CASSLVGTSYNEQFF. In DNA form, the CDR3 reads TGCGCCAGCAGCTTGGTAGGGACTAGCTACAATGAGCAGTTCTTC. The chain carries TRBV5-1 and TRBJ2-1, with 8 bases aligning to TRBD2. The CDR3 length is 15 residues. V lost 0 bases and J lost 3; bases outside the gene matches: 2. Germline V gene data show CDR1 as SGHRS and CDR2 as YFSETQ.

The count of this clone is one. The rearrangement joins TRBV7-6 to TRBJ2-7; TRBD1 is a possible D gene (5 bases). In germline, CDR1 is SGHVS, CDR2 FNYEAQ. V lost 6 bases and J lost 0, with 15 bases in between. CDR3 length: 15 residues. CDR3 nucleotides: TGTGCCAGCAGTCTACCGATGGGGCCCTCCTACGAGCAGTACTTC. It specifies CASSLPMGPSYEQYF. Full variable domain (rest looked up from reference TRBV7-6 and TRBJ2-7): GAGVSQSPRYKVTKRGQDVALRCDPISGHVSLYWYRQALGQGPEFLTYFNYEAQQDKSGLPNDRFSAERPEGSISTLTIQRTEQRDSAMYRCASSLPMGPSYEQYFGPGTRLTVT.

The rearrangement links TRBV5-4 to TRBJ2-2; the match to TRBD2 covers 10 bases. The germline V gene has CDR1 SGHNT and CDR2 YYREEE (reference sequence). The CDR3 has 15 amino acids. The V and J ends lost 4 bases and 5 bases, in that order; junction bases with no gene match: 5. The CDR3 sequence: CASSLTSGKTGELFF. CDR3 bases: TGTGCCAGCAGCCTTACTAGCGGGAAAACCGGGGAGCTGTTTTTT.

This clone was counted only a few times. The CDR3 nucleotides read TGTGCCAGCAGCCGAATTGAGGGATCAGGAACCGGGGAGCTGTTTTTT. It translates to CASSRIEGSGTGELFF. The J gene is TRBJ2-2, the V gene TRBV27; TRBD2 might be the D (5 bases). Germline CDR1 is MNHEY and CDR2 is SMNVEV (reference sequence). This CDR3 spans 16 amino acids. V was shortened by 6 bases and J by 5 bases, with 19 bases between the two germline ends.

This sequence joins TRBV5-1 and TRBJ2-2; D is perhaps TRBD1 (5 bases). The CDR3 runs to 15 residues. V was trimmed by 2 bases and J by 1 base, leaving 9 bases between them. From germline, CDR1 is SGHRS and CDR2 YFSETQ. In DNA form, the CDR3 reads TGCGCCAGCAGCTTCTCCGACAGGAACACCGGGGAGCTGTTTTTT. It yields the protein CASSFSDRNTGELFF. The full variable domain, rest sourced from reference TRBV5-1 and TRBJ2-2, is KAGVTQTPRYLIKTRGQQVTLSCSPISGHRSVSWYQQTPGQGLQFLFEYFSETQRNKGNFPGRFSGRQFSNSRSEMNVSTLELGDSALYLCASSFSDRNTGELFFGEGSRLTVL.

The rearrangement links TRBV19 to TRBJ2-2, with D unclear. The germline V gene has CDR1 LNHDA and CDR2 SQIVND (reference sequence). The CDR3 sequence is 16 residues long. V lost 5 bases to trimming and J lost 4 bases, with 17 bases between them. The CDR3 DNA follows: TGTGCCAGTAGTCCCCGTTTAATGGCAGGCACCGGGGAGCTGTTTTTT. This gives the protein CASSPRLMAGTGELFF.

The genes are TRBV11-3 and TRBJ2-2, with D perhaps matching TRBD1 (6 bases). The V gene's germline CDR1 is SGHNT and CDR2 YENEEA. Deletions cut 5 bases from V and 4 bases from J, with 14 bases between. The CDR3 is made up of 15 amino acids. CDR3 DNA: TGTGCCAGCAGCGCAGGGGACCCAGTCACCGGGGAGCTGTTTTTT. Its translation: CASSAGDPVTGELFF.

The chain is built from TRBV5-1 and TRBJ1-5; D possibly corresponds to TRBD1 (5 bases). CDR1 is SGHRS and CDR2 is YFSETQ in the germline V gene. With 6 bases removed from V and 5 bases from J, the gap between germline ends came to 30 bases. The CDR3 spans 19 residues. CDR3: CASILPGRGSLPAYQPQHF. In nucleotides, the CDR3 is TGCGCCAGCATCCTTCCGGGACGGGGGTCCCTCCCGGCCTATCAGCCCCAGCATTTT.

The V gene is TRBV7-2, the J gene TRBJ2-4; 9 bases line up with TRBD2. In germline, CDR1 is SGHTA, CDR2 FQGNSA. CDR3 length: 13 residues. J was trimmed by 15 bases and V by 5 bases; bases with no gene match: 11. This chain's CDR3 is CASSLLAGLVPYF. In DNA form, the CDR3 reads TGTGCCAGCAGCCTTCTAGCGGGACTAGTTCCGTACTTC. Together with reference TRBV7-2 and TRBJ2-4, the CDR3 gives the full variable domain: GAGVSQSPSNKVTEKGKDVELRCDPISGHTALYWYRQSLGQGLEFLIYFQGNSAPDKSGLPSDRFSAERTGGSVSTLTIQRTQQEDSAVYLCASSLLAGLVPYFGAGTRLSVL.

The CDR3 DNA follows: TGCGCCAGCAGCCCTACAGTCCGCCCGAACACTGAAGCTTTCTTT. This gives the protein CASSPTVRPNTEAFF. The rearrangement links TRBV4-1 to TRBJ1-1; unclear D gene. Germline values: CDR1 MGHRA, CDR2 YSYEKL. The V end was cut by 4 bases, the J end by 1 base, with 13 bases between. The length of the CDR3 is 15 residues.

The chain recombines TRBV29-1 with TRBJ2-1; 7 nucleotides line up with TRBD1. CDR1 is SQVTM, CDR2 ANQGSEA, per germline. J gave up 10 bases and V 6 bases, and 6 bases lay outside the gene matches. The CDR3 runs 11 residues. CDR3 protein: CSVTRGGEQFF. CDR3 nucleotides: TGCAGCGTCACCCGAGGGGGCGAGCAGTTCTTC.

This sequence joins TRBV27 and TRBJ2-3; D is perhaps TRBD1 (6 bases). V was pared by 5 bases and J by 2 bases, with 17 bases between. Germline-derived CDR1 and CDR2 are MNHEY and SMNVEV (reference sequence). The CDR3 has 16 amino acids. This CDR3 is CASSKYTGQITDTQYF. Here the CDR3 DNA reads TGTGCCAGCAGTAAATACACAGGACAGATCACAGATACGCAGTATTTT.

V usage is TRBV9 and J usage is TRBJ2-1; 9 bases map to TRBD2. This CDR3 has 18 residues. Per the germline V gene, CDR1 is SGDLS and CDR2 is YYNGEE. The junction had 15 bases not matched to a gene; V was cut back by 6 bases and J by 2 bases. CDR3 DNA sequence: TGTGCCAGCACCCCCGGGCGGGAGGGCCAGAGAACCTACAATGAGCAGTTCTTC. Its protein product is CASTPGREGQRTYNEQFF.

This clone was found once. The rearrangement joins TRBV5-1 to TRBJ1-2; D perhaps matches TRBD1 (6 bases). The CDR3 contains 17 residues. The germline V gene has CDR1 SGHRS and CDR2 YFSETQ. Trimming stripped 0 bases from V and 6 bases from J, with 21 bases between. The CDR3 region is CASSLGTGGGSGDGYTF. The DNA for the CDR3 is TGCGCCAGCAGCTTGGGCACCGGTGGGGGCTCCGGAGATGGCTACACCTTC. The full variable domain, its missing parts supplied by reference TRBV5-1 and TRBJ1-2, is KAGVTQTPRYLIKTRGQQVTLSCSPISGHRSVSWYQQTPGQGLQFLFEYFSETQRNKGNFPGRFSGRQFSNSRSEMNVSTLELGDSALYLCASSLGTGGGSGDGYTFGSGTRLTVV.

This rearrangement joins TRBV19 to TRBJ1-5, with unresolved D. CDR3 length equals 12 residues. CDR1 LNHDA and CDR2 SQIVND come from the germline V gene (reference sequence). V was pared by 3 bases and J by 9 bases, with 9 bases between. As DNA, the CDR3 is TGTGCCAGTAGTATTGGGAGTGGGCCCCAGCATTTT. Its translation: CASSIGSGPQHF.

The V call is TRBV9, the J call TRBJ2-1; 8 positions agree with TRBD2. The CDR3 loop spans 15 amino acids. Germline trimming cut 3 bases from V and 2 bases from J; bases unmatched to any gene: 4. The V gene's germline CDR1 is SGDLS and CDR2 YYNGEE. The CDR3 reads CASSARGGTYNEQFF. For the CDR3, the DNA is TGTGCCAGCAGCGCCCGGGGGGGAACCTACAATGAGCAGTTCTTC.

V gene TRBV6-1 combines with J gene TRBJ2-2, with a tentative D call TRBD1 (5 bases). Trimming removed 1 base from V and 3 bases from J, with 12 bases in between. The CDR3 length is 16 residues. Per germline, CDR1 MNHNS and CDR2 SASEGT. The CDR3 loop is CASSEEVWGHTGELFF. CDR3 nucleotide sequence: TGTGCCAGCAGTGAAGAGGTCTGGGGCCACACCGGGGAGCTGTTTTTT.

V is TRBV6-5 and J is TRBJ2-7, with 7 positions matching TRBD2. Germline lookup yields CDR1 MNHEY and CDR2 SVGAGI. The CDR3 has 15 amino acids. The junction had 14 bases not matched to a gene; V was cut back by 8 bases and J by 4 bases. This CDR3 is CASRKRGGSGYEQYF. The CDR3 nucleotides read TGTGCCAGCCGCAAACGGGGCGGGAGTGGATACGAGCAGTACTTC.